The subject of this entry is one TCR beta chain. Germline V gives CDR1 LGHNA, CDR2 YNFKEQ. The CDR3 spans 15 residues. J gave up 4 bases and V 4 bases, and 3 bases lay outside the gene matches. The sample comes from a study of cytomegalovirus exposure and HLA in healthy donors. The PCR ran on 60 Vbeta and 13 Jbeta primers. Method: immunoSEQ multiplex PCR; TCRdb's copy keeps in-frame clones and lacks some. The repertoire table contains under 100,000 clones. This TCR was recovered from a man aged 25 to 40 in good health and CMV-seronegative. The material sequenced was PBMCs. The gene calls are TRBV4-2 and TRBJ2-7; 14 positions match TRBD2. The CDR3 loop is CASSRGTSGSYEQYF. The CDR3 DNA is TGTGCCAGCAGCCGCGGGACTAGCGGGAGTTACGAGCAGTACTTC.